This T cell receptor (beta chain) comes out of a study of cytomegalovirus exposure and HLA in healthy donors. Study conclusions and caveats: Among TCR beta chains, those listed as cytomegalovirus-associated numbered some 160.

A multiplex PCR was run with 60 Vbeta primers and 13 Jbeta primers. TCRdb keeps only in-frame clones here, not all; method: immunoSEQ multiplex PCR. The sample has 200,000 to 250,000 clones, 77% seen once. To note about this clone: The antigen remains unidentified.

The CDR3 has 12 amino acids. Germline assignment: CDR1 MNHNS and CDR2 SASEGT. V was clipped by 6 bases and J by 6 bases, with 12 bases between them. Though nominally healthy at sampling, donors likely had unrecorded immune exposures. The sequence came from a woman aged 55-69 years in good health and CMV-seropositive. The sequencing sample was made of PBMCs. The V and J genes are TRBV6-1 and TRBJ2-7; D might be TRBD2 (6 bases). The CDR3 DNA reads TGTGCCAGCAGGACTAGTTCTGGCGAGCAGTACTTC. It yields the protein CASRTSSGEQYF.